These 17 T cell receptor beta chains came from one sample sequenced in a study of T cells in Graves' hyperthyroidism and ophthalmopathy. TCR beta CDR3 regions were amplified from RNA transcripts. A first-round RT-PCR of the TCR CDR3 used the HTBI primer set. One entry per CDR3 protein results from TCRdb running MiXCR on the multiplex PCR reads. The sample holds around 600,000 distinct CDR3 sequences, more than 13% seen once. The specimen sequenced was blood. Receptor source: a young woman with Graves' ophthalmopathy.

This clonotype occurred a few times. The rearrangement links TRBV2 to TRBJ1-5, with TRBD1 matching 7 bases. This CDR3 contains 14 residues. The germline V gene encodes CDR1 SNHLY and CDR2 FYNNEI. Trimming took 5 bases from V and 2 from J; bases not matched to a gene: 3. CDR3 sequence: CASSQGQRNQPQHF. The CDR3 nucleotides are TGTGCCAGCAGTCAGGGACAGCGCAATCAGCCCCAGCATTTT.

At least ten counts were recorded for this clonotype. J is TRBJ1-2 and V is TRBV28; D possibly corresponds to TRBD1 (5 bases). This CDR3 is built from 15 residues. V shed 1 base and J shed 6 bases, with 15 bases lying between them. CDR1 MDHEN and CDR2 SYDVKM come from the germline V gene. The CDR3 region has the DNA TGTGCCAGCAGTTTATACACTGGGGGTGTCGATGGCTACACCTTC. Its translation: CASSLYTGGVDGYTF.

The sample holds many counts of this clonotype. V gene TRBV30 combines with J gene TRBJ2-7; D possibly uses TRBD1 or TRBD2 (5 bases each). Germline V lookup: CDR1 GTSNPN, CDR2 SVGIG (reference sequence). V was pared by 0 bases and J by 5 bases, with 14 bases between. This CDR3 has 14 residues. The CDR3 here is CAWSVSRGIHEQYF. Written as DNA, the CDR3 is TGTGCCTGGAGTGTAAGCCGGGGCATCCACGAGCAGTACTTC. The complete variable domain, with remaining parts taken from reference TRBV30 and TRBJ2-7, reads SQTIHQWPATLVQPVGSPLSLECTVEGTSNPNLYWYRQAAGRGLQLLFYSVGIGQISSEVPQNLSASRPQDRQFILSSKKLLLSDSGFYLCAWSVSRGIHEQYFGPGTRLTVT.

The chain couples TRBV28 to TRBJ2-3, with TRBD2 identical over 10 bases. Germline CDR1 and CDR2: MDHEN and SYDVKM. J was trimmed by 6 bases and V by 6 bases; bases with no gene match: 12. This CDR3 contains 16 residues. In nucleotides, the CDR3 is TGTGCCAGCAGCCCACTAGCGGGATTTGGATCGGATACGCAGTATTTT. It yields the protein CASSPLAGFGSDTQYF. The entire variable domain, with the rest obtained from reference TRBV28 and TRBJ2-3, is as follows: DVKVTQSSRYLVKRTGEKVFLECVQDMDHENMFWYRQDPGLGLRLIYFSYDVKMKEKGDIPEGYSVSREKKERFSLILESASTNQTSMYLCASSPLAGFGSDTQYFGPGTRLTVL.

J is TRBJ2-5 and V is TRBV5-5, with unresolved D. Germline CDR1 reads SGHKS; CDR2 reads YYEKEE (reference sequence). Trimming left V 2 bases short and J 0 bases short, with 5 bases between. There are 13 residues in the CDR3. The CDR3 coding sequence is TGTGCCAGCAGCTTACTGTACCAAGAGACCCAGTACTTC. Translated: CASSLLYQETQYF. Full variable domain (rest looked up from reference TRBV5-5 and TRBJ2-5): DAGVTQSPTHLIKTRGQQVTLRCSPISGHKSVSWYQQVLGQGPQFIFQYYEKEERGRGNFPDRFSARQFPNYSSELNVNALLLGDSALYLCASSLLYQETQYFGPGTRLLVL.

Worth noting for this clonotype: This may come from a read error, since a much larger clone is one base off. The chain has TRBV6-1 and TRBJ2-1; 10 bases match TRBD2. The CDR3 runs 15 residues. Germline lookup yields CDR1 MNHNS and CDR2 SASEGT. CDR3 DNA: TGTGCCAGCACTCACGCGGCTAGCGGGAGCAATGCGCAGTTCTTC. Translating gives CASTHAASGSNAQFF.

This clonotype was detected ten times or more. The DNA for the CDR3 is TGCAGTGCTAGTAAGGCGGGAGTAAACAATGAGCAGTTCTTC. The encoded protein is CSASKAGVNNEQFF. The V and J genes are TRBV20-1 and TRBJ2-1; 7 bases map to TRBD2. The germline V gene has CDR1 DFQATT and CDR2 SNEGSKA (reference sequence). The CDR3 sequence is 14 residues long. The trim removed 3 bases at V and 5 bases at J, leaving 7 bases unmatched.

This clonotype was seen ten or more times. The chain recombines TRBV29-1 with TRBJ1-1, with 7 bases aligning to TRBD1. The junction had 8 bases not matched to a gene; V was cut back by 6 bases and J by 1 base. Germline CDR1 and CDR2: SQVTM and ANQGSEA. The length of the CDR3 is 14 residues. CDR3 sequence: CSVLLGTANTEAFF. The CDR3 nucleotides are TGCAGCGTCCTTCTGGGGACAGCGAACACTGAAGCTTTCTTT. The full variable domain, with the rest looked up from reference TRBV29-1 and TRBJ1-1, is SAVISQKPSRDICQRGTSLTIQCQVDSQVTMMFWYRQQPGQSLTLIATANQGSEATYESGFVIDKFPISRPNLTFSTLTVSNMSPEDSSIYLCSVLLGTANTEAFFGQGTRLTVV.

The rearrangement links TRBV28 to TRBJ2-1, with TRBD1 identical over 10 bases. This CDR3 is built from 16 residues. From germline, CDR1 is MDHEN and CDR2 SYDVKM. The trim removed 5 bases at V and 4 bases at J, leaving 8 bases unmatched. The CDR3: CASSDGTGDSYNEQFF. CDR3 in DNA: TGTGCCAGCAGTGATGGGACAGGGGATTCTTACAATGAGCAGTTCTTC.

In this sample, this clonotype turned up many times. The chain couples TRBV28 to TRBJ2-7; D may match TRBD1 or TRBD2 (7 bases each). This CDR3 region has 15 residues. Germline V CDR1 and CDR2: MDHEN, SYDVKM. Trimming left V 5 bases short and J 4 bases short, with 18 bases between. The CDR3 loop reads CASSRGDSRAYEQYF. DNA of the CDR3: TGTGCCAGCAGTCGGGGGGACAGTAGGGCTTACGAGCAGTACTTC.

This clonotype was detected only a few times. The genes are TRBV3-2 and TRBJ2-3; whether TRBD2, the table's D call, matches the DNA was not checked. TRBV3-2 is assigned pseudogene status. This CDR3 has 19 residues. For the CDR3, the DNA is TGTGCCAGCAGCCAAGATTCTGGTAGCGGGAGGCCCATCACAGATACGCAGTATTTT. The encoded protein is CASSQDSGSGRPITDTQYF.

This clonotype appeared many times. This chain connects TRBV5-1 to TRBJ2-3; 15 bases fit TRBD2. V was pared by 2 bases and J by 2 bases, with 3 bases of the junction left unmatched. Germline CDR1 reads SGHRS; CDR2 reads YFSETQ. This CDR3 region has 17 residues. DNA of the CDR3: TGCGCCAGCAGCTTCGGACTAGCGGGGGGGACCACAGATACGCAGTATTTT. Translating gives CASSFGLAGGTTDTQYF.

This clonotype was seen a few times. V and J are TRBV30 and TRBJ2-5; 10 nucleotides align to TRBD1. The CDR3 spans 17 residues. The ends lost 1 base at V and 5 bases at J; junction bases unmatched: 13. CDR1 is GTSNPN, CDR2 SVGIG, per germline (reference sequence). CDR3 nucleotides: TGTGCCTGGAGTGGGGCCGGGACAGGGGAGATAGAGGAGACCCAGTACTTC. Its translation is CAWSGAGTGEIEETQYF.

This clonotype has at least ten counts. J is TRBJ2-7 and V is TRBV5-1; D is unclear. CDR3 length: 12 residues. The germline V and J ends were trimmed by 4 bases and 2 bases, with 7 bases remaining between them. Germline V gives CDR1 SGHRS, CDR2 YFSETQ. The CDR3 reads CASSTSTYEQYF. DNA of the CDR3: TGCGCCAGCAGCACCAGTACCTACGAGCAGTACTTC.

This clonotype was seen repeatedly, ten times or more. DNA for the CDR3: TGCAGTGCTAGAGAGGGGACTAGCGGGGTCACAGATACGCAGTATTTT. Encoded protein: CSAREGTSGVTDTQYF. The V and J genes are TRBV20-1 and TRBJ2-3, with 13 bases fitting TRBD2. This CDR3 region has 16 residues. Germline-derived CDR1 and CDR2 are DFQATT and SNEGSKA (reference sequence). Unmatched junction bases numbered 2, after V lost 0 bases and J lost 2 bases.

The chain couples TRBV14 to TRBJ1-4; TRBD1 is a possible D gene (5 bases). The CDR3 runs 17 residues. Per the germline V gene, CDR1 is SGHDN and CDR2 is FVKESK. The V end lost 0 bases, the J end lost 6 bases, and 17 bases lay between the germline ends. Here the CDR3 reads CASSQDWGREGDEKLFF. The CDR3 DNA follows: TGTGCCAGCAGCCAAGACTGGGGCAGGGAAGGGGATGAAAAACTGTTTTTT.

Many counts were recorded for this clonotype. This rearrangement joins TRBV20-1 to TRBJ2-1; D call uncertain. The CDR3 runs to 15 residues. V gave up 6 bases and J gave up 7 bases, with 22 bases separating them. CDR1 DFQATT and CDR2 SNEGSKA come from the germline V gene (reference sequence). CDR3 sequence reads: CSALFWGIVENEQFF. DNA for the CDR3: TGCAGTGCCCTCTTCTGGGGTATCGTCGAGAATGAGCAGTTCTTC.